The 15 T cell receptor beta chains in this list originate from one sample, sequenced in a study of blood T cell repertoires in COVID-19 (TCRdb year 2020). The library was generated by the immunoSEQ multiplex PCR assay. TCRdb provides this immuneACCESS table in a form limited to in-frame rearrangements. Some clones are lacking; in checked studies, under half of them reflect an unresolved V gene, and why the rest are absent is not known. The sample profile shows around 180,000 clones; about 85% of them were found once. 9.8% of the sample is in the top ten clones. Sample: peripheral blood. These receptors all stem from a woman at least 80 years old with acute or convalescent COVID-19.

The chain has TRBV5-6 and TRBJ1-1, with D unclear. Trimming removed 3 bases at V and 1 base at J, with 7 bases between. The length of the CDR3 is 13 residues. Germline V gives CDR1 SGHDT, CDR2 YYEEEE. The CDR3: CASSWQANTEAFF. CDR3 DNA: TGTGCCAGCAGCTGGCAGGCGAACACTGAAGCTTTCTTT.

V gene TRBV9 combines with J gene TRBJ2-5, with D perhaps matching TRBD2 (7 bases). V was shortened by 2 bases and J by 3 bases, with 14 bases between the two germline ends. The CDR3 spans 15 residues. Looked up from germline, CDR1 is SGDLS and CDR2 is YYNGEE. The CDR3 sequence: CASSVEGGSEETQYF. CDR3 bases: TGTGCCAGCAGCGTGGAGGGGGGGTCGGAAGAGACCCAGTACTTC.

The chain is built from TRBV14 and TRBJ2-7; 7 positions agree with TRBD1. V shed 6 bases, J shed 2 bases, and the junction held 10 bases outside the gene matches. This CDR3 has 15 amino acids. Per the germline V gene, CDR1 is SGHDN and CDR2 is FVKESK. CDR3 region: CASSIGIGQAYEQYF. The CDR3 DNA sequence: TGTGCCAGCAGTATAGGGATCGGACAGGCCTACGAGCAGTACTTC.

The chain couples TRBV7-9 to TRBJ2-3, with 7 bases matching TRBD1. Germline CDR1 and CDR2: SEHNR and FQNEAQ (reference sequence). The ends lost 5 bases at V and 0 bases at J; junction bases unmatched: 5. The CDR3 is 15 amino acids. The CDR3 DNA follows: TGTGCCAGCAGCCTTGGGACAGCTAGCACAGATACGCAGTATTTT. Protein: CASSLGTASTDTQYF.

The CDR3 region is CASSQTGGLGNGYTF. The CDR3 region has the DNA TGTGCCAGCAGCCAAACTGGAGGGCTGGGGAATGGCTACACCTTC. This chain connects TRBV3-1 (or the pseudogene TRBV3-2) to TRBJ1-2; the D is unclear. The V end was cut by 2 bases, the J end by 6 bases, with 16 bases between. The germline V gene has CDR1 LGHDT and CDR2 YNNKEL (reference sequence). CDR3 length: 15 residues.

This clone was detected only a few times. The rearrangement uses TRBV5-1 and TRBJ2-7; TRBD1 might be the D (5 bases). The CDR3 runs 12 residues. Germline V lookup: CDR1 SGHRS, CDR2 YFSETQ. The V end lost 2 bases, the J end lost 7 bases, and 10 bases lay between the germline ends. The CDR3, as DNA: TGCGCCAGCAGCTTACCCGACAGAGAGCAGTACTTC. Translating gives CASSLPDREQYF.

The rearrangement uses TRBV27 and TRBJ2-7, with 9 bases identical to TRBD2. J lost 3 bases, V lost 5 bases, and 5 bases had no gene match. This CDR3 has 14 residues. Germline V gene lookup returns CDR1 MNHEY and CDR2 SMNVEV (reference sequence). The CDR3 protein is CASSLAGPNYEQYF. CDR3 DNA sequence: TGTGCCAGCAGTCTAGCGGGGCCGAACTACGAGCAGTACTTC.

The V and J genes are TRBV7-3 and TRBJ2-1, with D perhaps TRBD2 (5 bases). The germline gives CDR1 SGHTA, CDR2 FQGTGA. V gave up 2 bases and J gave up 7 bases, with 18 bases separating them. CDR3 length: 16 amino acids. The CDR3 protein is CASSLWATARRNEQFF. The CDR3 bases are TGTGCCAGCAGCTTATGGGCTACCGCCCGGAGGAATGAGCAGTTCTTC.

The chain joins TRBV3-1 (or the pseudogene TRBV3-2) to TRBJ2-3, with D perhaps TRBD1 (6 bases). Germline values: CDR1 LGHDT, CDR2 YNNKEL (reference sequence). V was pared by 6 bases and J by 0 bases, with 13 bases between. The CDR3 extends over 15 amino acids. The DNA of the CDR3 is TGTGCCAGCAGTCGACAGGCCCCGAGCACAGATACGCAGTATTTT. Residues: CASSRQAPSTDTQYF.

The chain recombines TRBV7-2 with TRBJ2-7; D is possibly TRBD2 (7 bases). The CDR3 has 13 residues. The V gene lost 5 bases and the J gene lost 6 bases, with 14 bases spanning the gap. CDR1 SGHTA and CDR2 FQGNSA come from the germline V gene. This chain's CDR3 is CASSPMGGREQYF. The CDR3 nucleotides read TGTGCCAGCAGCCCCATGGGGGGGCGCGAGCAGTACTTC.

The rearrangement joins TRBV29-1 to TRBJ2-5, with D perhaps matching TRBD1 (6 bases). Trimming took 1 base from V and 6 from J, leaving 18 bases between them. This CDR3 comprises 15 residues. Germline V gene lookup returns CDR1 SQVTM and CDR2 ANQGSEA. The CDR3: CSVEGGPGVGKTQYF. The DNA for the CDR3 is TGCAGCGTTGAAGGTGGTCCAGGGGTCGGGAAGACCCAGTACTTC. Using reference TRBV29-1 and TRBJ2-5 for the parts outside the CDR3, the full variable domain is SAVISQKPSRDICQRGTSLTIQCQVDSQVTMMFWYRQQPGQSLTLIATANQGSEATYESGFVIDKFPISRPNLTFSTLTVSNMSPEDSSIYLCSVEGGPGVGKTQYFGPGTRLLVL.

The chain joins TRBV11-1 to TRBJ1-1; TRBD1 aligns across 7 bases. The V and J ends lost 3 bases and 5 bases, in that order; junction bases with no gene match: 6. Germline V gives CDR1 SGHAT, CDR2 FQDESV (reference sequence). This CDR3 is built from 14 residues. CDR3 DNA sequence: TGTGCCAGCAGCTTGGTGGGGGACAGTACTGAAGCTTTCTTT. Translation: CASSLVGDSTEAFF.

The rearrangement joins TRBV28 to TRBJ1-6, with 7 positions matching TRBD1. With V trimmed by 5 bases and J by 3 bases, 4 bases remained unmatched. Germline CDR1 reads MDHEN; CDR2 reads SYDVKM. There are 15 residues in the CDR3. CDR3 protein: CASSPGQVYNSPLHF. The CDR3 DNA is TGTGCCAGCAGTCCAGGACAGGTCTATAATTCACCCCTCCACTTT.

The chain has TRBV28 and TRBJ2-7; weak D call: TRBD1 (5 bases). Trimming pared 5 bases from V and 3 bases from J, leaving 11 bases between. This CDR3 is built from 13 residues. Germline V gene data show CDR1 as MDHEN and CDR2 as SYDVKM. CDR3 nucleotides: TGTGCCAGCAGTCCACAGGCCTACTACGAGCAGTACTTC. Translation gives CASSPQAYYEQYF. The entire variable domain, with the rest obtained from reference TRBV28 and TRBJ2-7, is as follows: DVKVTQSSRYLVKRTGEKVFLECVQDMDHENMFWYRQDPGLGLRLIYFSYDVKMKEKGDIPEGYSVSREKKERFSLILESASTNQTSMYLCASSPQAYYEQYFGPGTRLTVT.

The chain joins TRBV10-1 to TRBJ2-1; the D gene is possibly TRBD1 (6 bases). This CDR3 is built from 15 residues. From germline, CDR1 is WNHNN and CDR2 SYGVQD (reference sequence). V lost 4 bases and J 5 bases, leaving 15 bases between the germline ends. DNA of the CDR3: TGCGCCAGCAGTGGGACCGGGACAAAGAACAATGAGCAGTTCTTC. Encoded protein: CASSGTGTKNNEQFF.